This T cell receptor delta chain was captured by sequencing in a study of gamma-delta T cells after stem cell transplantation. Notes on this clone: A far larger clone is off by one base, so a read error is likely. The sample carries other DNA sequences with the same CDR3.

V was cut by 0 bases and J by 2 bases, with 10 bases left in between. The germline V gene has CDR1 GEAIGNYY and CDR2 EKD. The CDR3 runs to 17 residues. TCRdb re-called the RT-PCR reads with CATT. The sample carries roughly 1,400 delta-chain clones, less than 2% recorded once. This receptor was obtained from a human donor. It is not recorded whose cells these are; they may come from a transplant donor. The sample was gamma-delta T cells. This sequence joins TRDV2 and TRDJ3; D remains unclear. For the CDR3, the DNA is TGTGCCTGTGACACCGTGGGCGAGACCTGGGACACCCGACAGATGTTTTTC. Its translation is CACDTVGETWDTRQMFF.